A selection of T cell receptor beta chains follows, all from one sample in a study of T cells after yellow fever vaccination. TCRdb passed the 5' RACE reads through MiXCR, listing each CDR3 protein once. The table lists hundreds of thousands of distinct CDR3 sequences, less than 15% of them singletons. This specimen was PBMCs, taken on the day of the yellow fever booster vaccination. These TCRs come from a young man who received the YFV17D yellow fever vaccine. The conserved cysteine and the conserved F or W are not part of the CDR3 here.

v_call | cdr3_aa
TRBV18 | ASSLGAAKNIQY
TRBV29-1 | SVGASGTSNTGELF
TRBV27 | ASSTGALIYEQY
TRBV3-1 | ASSQDLLGLTVEETQY
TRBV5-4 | ASSLVGTSGTQF
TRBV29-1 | SVGPQGVYYEQY
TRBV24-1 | ATSDLRYQETQY
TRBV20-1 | SASGGPSTDTQY
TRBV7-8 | ASSFRQGIAKNIQY
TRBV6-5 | ASSYGQGTSETDTQY
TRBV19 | ASTANPRQVGRETQY
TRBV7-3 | ASSLDRAGGNEQY
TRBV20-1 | SARGSTPGPEAF
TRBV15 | ATSRVKGEQY
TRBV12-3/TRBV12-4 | ASGGSRMGAGANVLT
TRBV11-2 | ASSFSYRRLNEKLF
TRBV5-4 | ASNQDRGETQY
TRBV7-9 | ASSLASSGMYEQY
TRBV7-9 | ASKLPGTGYEQY
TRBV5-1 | ASKANTEAF
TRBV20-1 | SARDSGDYEQY
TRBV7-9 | ASSSPLGHSYEQY
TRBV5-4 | ASSLKAGVNNEQF
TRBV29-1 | SEREQSDEQF
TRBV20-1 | SARGDSWRNYGYT
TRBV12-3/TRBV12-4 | ASTSSGTDTQY
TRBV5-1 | ASSFGLAGGQSTTDTQY